Detailed here is one T cell receptor beta chain. There is no known antigen for this receptor. Base qualities were left out, and no much larger clone turns up one base away. These data are taken from a study of blood T cell repertoires in COVID-19 (dated by TCRdb to 2020 to 2021). Study-wide context: The collaborator samples originated in the United States, Italy and Spain and spanned the acute and convalescent phases of COVID-19. The material from the prospective study consisted of cDNA or gDNA derived from T cells, B-cell-depleted T cells, or PBMCs. The dataset comprised deeply sampled blood TCRbeta repertoires from subjects exposed to, actively infected with, or recovered from COVID-19. The repertoires were made available in a free public database intended to serve as a resource for research on the immune response to SARS-CoV-2. Samples came from the ongoing ImmuneRACE study (first 160 participants) plus 1,254 subjects from 6 global collaborators. Sample metadata almost always included a de-identified subject ID, COVID-19 status, age in years and sex. Where HLA class I and class II types were available, the types were taken from metadata supplied by the sample provider, not from assay-based typing. Overall study outcomes, separate from this receptor: The quantity of clinical and demographic metadata differed by source and by participant and was supplied without curation.

The immunoSEQ Assay, a bias-controlled multiplex PCR, was used to amplify TCRbeta CDR3 regions from genomic DNA. From the authors' description of their analysis: The number of nucleated cells in each sample was estimated by amplification of reference gene primers within the assay. Sequence reads were collapsed and filtered to measure the absolute abundance of every unique TCRbeta CDR3 rearrangement. For each sample, productive Simpson clonality was calculated as the square root of Simpson's diversity index across productive rearrangements. TCRdb re-hosts the immuneACCESS table, in-frame sequences only. Its copies lack some clones; in the studies checked, an unresolved V gene accounts for under half of them, and the cause for the rest is not known. That table supplies the V and J calls and clone size; D and trimming were determined from the DNA. In all, the sample holds fewer than 250,000 clones, and 84% of those were seen once. The biggest ten clones account for 5.5% to 7.5% of the sample.

Unmatched junction bases come to 10, with V trimmed by 2 bases and J by 10 bases. CDR1 MNHNS and CDR2 SASEGT are derived from the germline V gene. The CDR3 runs 15 residues from the cysteine to the phenylalanine. Just CDR3 DNA is preserved here, 45 bases in frame from base 1. Enrolling through a virtual design, the prospective study's participants ranged in age from roughly 18 to 90 years and lived across 24 United States geographic areas. In the prospective study, cohorts were assigned on the basis of participant-reported clinical history obtained from a screening survey and a study questionnaire. Recovered participants in ImmuneRACE Cohort 3 were defined as having two consecutive negative NP/OP PCR tests, clearance from a healthcare professional, or resolution of symptoms. Mobile phlebotomists in the prospective study collected whole blood, serum and a nasopharyngeal or oropharyngeal swab from every participant. Participants in the prospective study had the option to provide additional blood draws and questionnaires over an approximately 2-month period. Before DNA extraction, prospective study blood samples were shipped either frozen or at room temperature.

The chain employs TRBV6-1 and TRBJ2-1; 8 junctional bases match TRBD2. The sample was PBMCs or T cells enriched from blood (not recorded which). The sequence came from a middle-aged woman who had recovered from COVID-19. This receptor has the CDR3 CASSEWSGGRGEQFF. The DNA sequence is given as TGTGCCAGCAGTGAATGGAGCGGGGGCCGGGGGGAGCAGTTCTTC.